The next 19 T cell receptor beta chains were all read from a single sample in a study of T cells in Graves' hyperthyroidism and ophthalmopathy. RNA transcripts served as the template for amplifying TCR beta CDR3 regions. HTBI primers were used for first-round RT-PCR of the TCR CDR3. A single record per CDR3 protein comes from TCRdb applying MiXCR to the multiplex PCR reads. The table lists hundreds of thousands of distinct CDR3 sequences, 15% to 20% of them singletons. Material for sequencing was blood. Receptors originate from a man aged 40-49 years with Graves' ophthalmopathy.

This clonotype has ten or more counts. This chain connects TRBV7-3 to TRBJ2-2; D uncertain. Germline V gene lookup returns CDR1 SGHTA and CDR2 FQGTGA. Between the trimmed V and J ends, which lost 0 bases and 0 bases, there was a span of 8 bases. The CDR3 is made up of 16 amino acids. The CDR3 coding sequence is TGTGCCAGCAGCTTAACCCCGGGCGCGAACACCGGGGAGCTGTTTTTT. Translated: CASSLTPGANTGELFF.

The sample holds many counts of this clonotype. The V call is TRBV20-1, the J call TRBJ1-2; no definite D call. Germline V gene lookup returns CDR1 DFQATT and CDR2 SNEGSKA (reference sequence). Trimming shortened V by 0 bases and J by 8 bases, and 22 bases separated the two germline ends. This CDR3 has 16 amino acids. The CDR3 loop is CSARDGRAPGFGGYTF. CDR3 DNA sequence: TGCAGTGCTAGAGATGGGAGAGCCCCGGGATTTGGAGGCTACACCTTC.

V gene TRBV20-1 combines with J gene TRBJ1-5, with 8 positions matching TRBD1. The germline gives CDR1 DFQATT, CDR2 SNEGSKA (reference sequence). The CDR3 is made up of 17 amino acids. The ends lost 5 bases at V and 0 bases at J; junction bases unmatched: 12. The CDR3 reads CSAEGQGRNYSNQPQHF. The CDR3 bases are TGCAGTGCTGAAGGACAGGGAAGAAATTATAGCAATCAGCCCCAGCATTTT.

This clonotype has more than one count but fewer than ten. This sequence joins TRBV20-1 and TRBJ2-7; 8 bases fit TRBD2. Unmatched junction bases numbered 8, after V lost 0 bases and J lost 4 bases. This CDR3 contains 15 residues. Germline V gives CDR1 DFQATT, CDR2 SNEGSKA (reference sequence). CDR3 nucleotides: TGCAGTGCTAGAGATCGGGGGGGGGCTTGGTACGAGCAGTACTTC. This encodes CSARDRGGAWYEQYF.

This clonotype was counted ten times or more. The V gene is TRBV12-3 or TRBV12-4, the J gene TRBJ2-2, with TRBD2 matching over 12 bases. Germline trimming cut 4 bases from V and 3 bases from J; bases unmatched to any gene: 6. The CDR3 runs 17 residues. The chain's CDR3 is CASSYRLAGADTGELFF. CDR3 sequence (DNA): TGTGCCAGCAGTTATCGACTAGCGGGAGCCGACACCGGGGAGCTGTTTTTT.

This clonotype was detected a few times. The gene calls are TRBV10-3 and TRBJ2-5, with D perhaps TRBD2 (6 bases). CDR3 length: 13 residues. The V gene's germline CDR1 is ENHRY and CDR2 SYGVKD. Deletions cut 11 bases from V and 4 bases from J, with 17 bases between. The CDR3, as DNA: TGTGCCGCACGAGGAGGGGCGGGAGAGACCCAGTACTTC. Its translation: CAARGGAGETQYF.

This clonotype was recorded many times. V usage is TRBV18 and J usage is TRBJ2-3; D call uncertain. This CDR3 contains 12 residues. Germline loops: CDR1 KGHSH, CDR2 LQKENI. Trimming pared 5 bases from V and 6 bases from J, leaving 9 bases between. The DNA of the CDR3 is TGTGCCAGCTCAAGTTCTATGGATACGCAGTATTTT. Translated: CASSSSMDTQYF.

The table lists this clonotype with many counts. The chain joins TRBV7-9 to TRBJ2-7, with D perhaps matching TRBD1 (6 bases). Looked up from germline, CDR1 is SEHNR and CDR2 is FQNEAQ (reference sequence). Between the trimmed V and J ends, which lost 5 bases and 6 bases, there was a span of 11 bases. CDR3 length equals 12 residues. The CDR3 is CASSLGQFEQYF. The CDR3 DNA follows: TGTGCCAGCAGCCTCGGACAGTTCGAGCAGTACTTC. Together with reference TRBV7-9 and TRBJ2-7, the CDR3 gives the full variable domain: DTGVSQNPRHKITKRGQNVTFRCDPISEHNRLYWYRQTLGQGPEFLTYFQNEAQLEKSRLLSDRFSAERPKGSFSTLEIQRTEQGDSAMYLCASSLGQFEQYFGPGTRLTVT.

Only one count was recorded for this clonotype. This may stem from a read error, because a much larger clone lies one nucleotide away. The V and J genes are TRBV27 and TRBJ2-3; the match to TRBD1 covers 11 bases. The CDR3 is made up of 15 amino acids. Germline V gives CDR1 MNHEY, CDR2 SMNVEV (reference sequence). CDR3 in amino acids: CVSSSGTGGADTQYF. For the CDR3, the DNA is TGTGTCAGCAGTTCCGGGACAGGGGGGGCAGATACGCAGTATTTT.

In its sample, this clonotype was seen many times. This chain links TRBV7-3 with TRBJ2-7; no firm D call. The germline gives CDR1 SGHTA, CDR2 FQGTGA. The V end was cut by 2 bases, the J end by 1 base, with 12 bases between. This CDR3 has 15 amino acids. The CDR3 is CASSLLGGGSYEQYF. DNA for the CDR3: TGTGCCAGCAGCTTATTAGGCGGTGGTTCCTACGAGCAGTACTTC.

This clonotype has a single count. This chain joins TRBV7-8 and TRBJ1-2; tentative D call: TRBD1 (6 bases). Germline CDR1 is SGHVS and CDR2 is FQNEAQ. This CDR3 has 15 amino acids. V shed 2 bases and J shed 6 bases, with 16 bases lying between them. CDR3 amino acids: CASSLYPRGGDGYTF. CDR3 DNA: TGTGCCAGCAGCTTATACCCCCGGGGGGGCGATGGCTACACCTTC.

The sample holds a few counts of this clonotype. DNA of the CDR3: TGTGCCAGCAGCTTGCAGGGTTCTTCCGGGGAGCTGTTTTTT. This translates into CASSLQGSSGELFF. V and J are TRBV7-2 and TRBJ2-2; D possibly corresponds to TRBD1 (5 bases). The CDR3 consists of 14 residues. CDR1 and CDR2 (germline): SGHTA, FQGNSA. Trimming left V 3 bases short and J 6 bases short, with 11 bases between.

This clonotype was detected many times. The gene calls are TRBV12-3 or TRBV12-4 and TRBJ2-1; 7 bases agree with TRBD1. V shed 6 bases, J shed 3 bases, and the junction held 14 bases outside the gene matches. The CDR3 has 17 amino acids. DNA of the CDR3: TGTGCCAGCAGAATAACAGGGGCTTCTCCCGGCTACAATGAGCAGTTCTTC. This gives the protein CASRITGASPGYNEQFF.

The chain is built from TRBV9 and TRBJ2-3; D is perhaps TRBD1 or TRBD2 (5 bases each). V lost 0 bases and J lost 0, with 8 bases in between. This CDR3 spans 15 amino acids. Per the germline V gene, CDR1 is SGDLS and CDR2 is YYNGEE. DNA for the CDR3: TGTGCCAGCAGCGTAGACGGGGCGAGCACAGATACGCAGTATTTT. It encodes CASSVDGASTDTQYF.

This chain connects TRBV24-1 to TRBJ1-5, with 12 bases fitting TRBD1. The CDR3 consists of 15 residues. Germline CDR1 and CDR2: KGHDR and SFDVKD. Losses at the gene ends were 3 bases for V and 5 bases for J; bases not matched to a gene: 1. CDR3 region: CATSDGTGGDQPQHF. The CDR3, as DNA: TGTGCCACCAGTGATGGGACAGGGGGCGATCAGCCCCAGCATTTT.

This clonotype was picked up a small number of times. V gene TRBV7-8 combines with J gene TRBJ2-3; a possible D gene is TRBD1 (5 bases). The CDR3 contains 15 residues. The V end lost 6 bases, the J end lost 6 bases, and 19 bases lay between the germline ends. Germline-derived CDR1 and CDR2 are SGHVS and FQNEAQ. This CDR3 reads CASSYGHLTRDTQYF. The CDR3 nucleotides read TGTGCCAGCAGTTACGGACACCTTACCCGCGATACGCAGTATTTT.

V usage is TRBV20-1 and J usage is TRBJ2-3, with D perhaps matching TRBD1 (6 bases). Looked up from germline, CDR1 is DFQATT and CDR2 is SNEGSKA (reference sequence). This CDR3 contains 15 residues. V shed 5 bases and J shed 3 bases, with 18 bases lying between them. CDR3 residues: CSAPNSGTQTDTQYF. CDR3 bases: TGCAGTGCTCCCAACTCCGGGACACAGACAGATACGCAGTATTTT.

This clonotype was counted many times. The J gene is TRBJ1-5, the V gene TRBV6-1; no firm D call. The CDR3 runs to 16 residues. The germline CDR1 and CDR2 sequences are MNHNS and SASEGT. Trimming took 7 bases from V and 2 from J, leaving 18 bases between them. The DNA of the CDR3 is TGTGCCAGCAACGGAGGAGGCGAGGTAGGCAATCAGCCCCAGCATTTT. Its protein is CASNGGGEVGNQPQHF.

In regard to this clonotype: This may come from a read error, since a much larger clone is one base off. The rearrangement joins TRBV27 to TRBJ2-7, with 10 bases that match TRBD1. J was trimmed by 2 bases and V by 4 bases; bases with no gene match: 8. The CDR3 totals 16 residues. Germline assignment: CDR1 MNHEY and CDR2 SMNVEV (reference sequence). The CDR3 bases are TGTGCCAGCAGTTCAAGGGACAGGGGAAGTCCCTACGAGCAGTACTTC. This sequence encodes CASSSRDRGSPYEQYF.